The 29 T cell receptor beta chains below all came from one sample that was sequenced in a study of CD8 T cells in Susac syndrome. It was with random hexamers that 0.5 to 1 ug RNA was reverse transcribed. TCRdb analysed the immunoSEQ multiplex PCR reads with MiXCR anew, one entry per CDR3 protein. The table records 200,000 to 250,000 distinct CDR3 sequences, around 90% of them present only once. The sequenced material came from CD8+ T cells from PBMCs. Every receptor here comes from a human donor with multiple sclerosis.

J is TRBJ2-3 and V is TRBV9; 9 nucleotides match TRBD1. V trimming: 3 bases; J trimming: 3 bases; junction bases outside the gene matches: 14. In germline, CDR1 is SGDLS, CDR2 YYNGEE. The CDR3 runs to 18 residues. The CDR3 DNA follows: TGTGCCAGCAGCGCCCAAGTACGGGGACAGGGAATTACAGATACGCAGTATTTT. It codes for CASSAQVRGQGITDTQYF.

V is TRBV7-9 and J is TRBJ1-1, with a possible D match to TRBD1 (5 bases). CDR3 size: 16 residues. The V gene's germline CDR1 is SEHNR and CDR2 FQNEAQ (reference sequence). The germline V and J ends were trimmed by 5 bases and 2 bases, with 18 bases remaining between them. Here the CDR3 DNA reads TGTGCCAGCAGCATCCTCCCCGGGCAGGGAAACACTGAAGCTTTCTTT. Encoded protein: CASSILPGQGNTEAFF.

The chain combines TRBV11-2 with TRBJ2-3, with 9 bases aligning to TRBD2. The CDR3 sequence is 15 residues long. The germline V gene has CDR1 SGHAT and CDR2 FQNNGV. V dropped 6 bases and J dropped 10; count of bases not matched to a gene: 14. The CDR3 DNA is TGTGCCAGCAGTATAGGGCGGGGGGGCTCTCGGGCGCAGTATTTT. Its protein product is CASSIGRGGSRAQYF.

This sequence joins TRBV12-3 or TRBV12-4 and TRBJ2-3; D gene unclear. The CDR3 is 12 residues long. V dropped 6 bases and J dropped 6 bases, with 10 bases sitting between them. CDR3 in DNA: TGTGCCAGCAGCCCGAGGCGGGATACGCAGTATTTT. It specifies CASSPRRDTQYF.

V is TRBV29-1 and J is TRBJ2-5, with D possibly TRBD2 on 6 matching bases. Deletions cut 3 bases from V and 14 bases from J, with 22 bases between. The germline gives CDR1 SQVTM, CDR2 ANQGSEA. This CDR3 is built from 13 residues. The chain's CDR3 is CSVEALGGITPYF. The CDR3 DNA is TGCAGCGTTGAGGCCTTGGGCGGGATAACCCCCTACTTC.

The V gene is TRBV7-9, the J gene TRBJ2-1, with 9 positions matching TRBD2. Germline-derived CDR1 and CDR2 are SEHNR and FQNEAQ (reference sequence). This CDR3 has 15 residues. V lost 4 bases and J lost 7; bases outside the gene matches: 8. For the CDR3, the DNA is TGTGCCAGCAGCTCCGTAGCGGGAGCGTATAATGAGCAGTTCTTC. It specifies CASSSVAGAYNEQFF.

The gene calls are TRBV6-5 and TRBJ2-1; no definite D call. The CDR3 is 15 residues long. Germline-derived CDR1 and CDR2 are MNHEY and SVGAGI. V dropped 11 bases and J dropped 0 bases, with 17 bases sitting between them. The CDR3, as DNA: TGTGCCGCCCGGGCTTTCGATGACTCCTACAATGAGCAGTTCTTC. Its translation: CAARAFDDSYNEQFF.

This clonotype is a singleton in its sample. This chain links TRBV4-1 with TRBJ2-7; tentative D call: TRBD2 (6 bases). Trimming removed 3 bases from V and 3 bases from J, with 15 bases in between. Germline loops: CDR1 MGHRA, CDR2 YSYEKL. This CDR3 has 15 amino acids. The CDR3 here is CASSQSHGGDYEQYF. In nucleotides, the CDR3 is TGCGCCAGCAGCCAGTCTCACGGGGGAGACTACGAGCAGTACTTC.

CDR3: CASSFISTAYEQYF. CDR3 coding DNA: TGTGCCAGCAGCTTCATCAGCACCGCCTACGAGCAGTACTTC. The J gene is TRBJ2-7, the V gene TRBV5-6; D call uncertain. The CDR3 has 14 residues. In germline, CDR1 is SGHDT, CDR2 YYEEEE. Deletions cut 2 bases from V and 2 bases from J, with 11 bases between.

The chain uses TRBV12-3 or TRBV12-4 and TRBJ1-2; D is uncertain. Trimming pared 1 base from V and 4 bases from J, leaving 13 bases between. There are 15 residues in the CDR3. The CDR3, as DNA: TGTGCCAGCAGTTTAGGGGTCCGGAGGACCTATGGCTACACCTTC. Amino acid sequence: CASSLGVRRTYGYTF.

This chain uses TRBV5-8 with TRBJ2-2; weak D call: TRBD1 (6 bases). V lost 4 bases, J lost 2 bases, and 9 bases lay in between. The length of the CDR3 is 14 residues. CDR1 SGHTS and CDR2 YDEGEE come from the germline V gene. The CDR3 sequence is CASSPGHNTGELFF. DNA for the CDR3: TGTGCCAGCAGCCCGGGACACAACACCGGGGAGCTGTTTTTT.

The sample holds one count of this clonotype. The CDR3, as DNA: TGTGCCAGCAGCTTCGGGTCCCTAACGTATTCAGGACGTCAAGAGACCCAGTACTTC. Translating gives CASSFGSLTYSGRQETQYF. The gene calls are TRBV11-2 and TRBJ2-5; unclear D gene. CDR1 is SGHAT and CDR2 is FQNNGV in the germline V gene. The CDR3 is 19 amino acids. V was trimmed by 3 bases and J by 2 bases, leaving 25 bases between them. The entire variable domain, with the rest obtained from reference TRBV11-2 and TRBJ2-5, is as follows: EAGVAQSPRYKIIEKRQSVAFWCNPISGHATLYWYQQILGQGPKLLIQFQNNGVVDDSQLPKDRFSAERLKGVDSTLKIQPAKLEDSAVYLCASSFGSLTYSGRQETQYFGPGTRLLVL.

This chain uses TRBV15 with TRBJ2-3; no clear D. CDR3 size: 13 residues. Germline values: CDR1 LNHNV, CDR2 YYDKDF (reference sequence). The V end was cut by 1 base, the J end by 3 bases, with 5 bases between. The CDR3 bases are TGTGCCACCAGCAGAGTGAAGACAGATACGCAGTATTTT. Translating it yields CATSRVKTDTQYF.

The V and J genes are TRBV7-9 and TRBJ2-5; TRBD1 aligns across 9 bases. CDR3 size: 17 residues. Germline CDR1 SEHNR, CDR2 FQNEAQ (reference sequence). Germline trimming cut 4 bases from V and 1 base from J; bases unmatched to any gene: 10. The CDR3 loop is CASSYPQGQGVQETQYF. In DNA form, the CDR3 reads TGTGCCAGCAGCTACCCCCAGGGACAGGGAGTCCAAGAGACCCAGTACTTC. The variable domain in full, completed from reference TRBV7-9 and TRBJ2-5, reads DTGVSQNPRHKITKRGQNVTFRCDPISEHNRLYWYRQTLGQGPEFLTYFQNEAQLEKSRLLSDRFSAERPKGSFSTLEIQRTEQGDSAMYLCASSYPQGQGVQETQYFGPGTRLLVL.

The V call is TRBV27, the J call TRBJ2-1; maybe TRBD2 (5 bases). The germline gives CDR1 MNHEY, CDR2 SMNVEV (reference sequence). The CDR3 covers 13 residues. V lost 6 bases and J 10 bases, leaving 16 bases between the germline ends. CDR3 nucleotide sequence: TGTGCCAGCAGCCCCATCGGGATAGCCGAGCAGTTCTTC. Residues: CASSPIGIAEQFF.

The chain carries TRBV6-5 and TRBJ1-1, with a tentative D call TRBD1 (6 bases). The germline V gene encodes CDR1 MNHEY and CDR2 SVGAGI. The length of the CDR3 is 14 residues. V lost 5 bases to trimming and J lost 3 bases, with 13 bases between them. The DNA for the CDR3 is TGTGCCAGCAGTCCACAGGGCATTGACACTGAAGCTTTCTTT. Translating it yields CASSPQGIDTEAFF.

V usage is TRBV20-1 and J usage is TRBJ2-5, with 12 bases identical to TRBD2. Germline values: CDR1 DFQATT, CDR2 SNEGSKA (reference sequence). Unmatched junction bases numbered 23, after V lost 6 bases and J lost 9 bases. The CDR3 extends over 18 amino acids. The CDR3 sequence is CSAEGLAGGPLGRWAQYF. The DNA of the CDR3 is TGCAGTGCGGAAGGGCTAGCGGGAGGGCCATTGGGCCGGTGGGCCCAGTACTTC.

The chain employs TRBV9 and TRBJ2-6; a possible D gene is TRBD2 (6 bases). The CDR3 is 17 residues long. Germline assignment: CDR1 SGDLS and CDR2 YYNGEE. V was pared by 3 bases and J by 4 bases, with 17 bases between. CDR3 residues: CASSDVSGIPGANVLTF. The CDR3 DNA follows: TGTGCCAGCAGCGATGTTAGCGGAATCCCCGGGGCCAACGTCCTGACTTTC.

The CDR3 is CASSLRGPTGNVNYGYTF. CDR3 coding DNA: TGTGCCAGCAGCTTGCGCGGACCGACAGGGAACGTTAACTATGGCTACACCTTC. The chain carries TRBV5-4 and TRBJ1-2; 7 bases fit TRBD1. Trimming cost V 1 base and J 1 base; bases outside gene matches: 13. CDR3 length: 18 residues. From germline, CDR1 is SGHNT and CDR2 YYREEE (reference sequence).

The chain recombines TRBV7-6 with TRBJ2-3, with 7 bases fitting TRBD2. The V gene end was trimmed by 2 bases and the J gene end by 2 bases; junction bases not matched to a gene: 7. CDR1 is SGHVS, CDR2 FNYEAQ, per germline. The CDR3 consists of 16 residues. This chain's CDR3 is CASSLNLAENTDTQYF. The CDR3 nucleotides are TGTGCCAGCAGCTTAAACCTAGCGGAGAACACAGATACGCAGTATTTT.

Written as DNA, the CDR3 is TGTGCCACCAGTGATTCCGAATTGGACACCGGGGAGCTGTTTTTT. The encoded protein is CATSDSELDTGELFF. The chain links TRBV24-1 to TRBJ2-2, with D unclear. This CDR3 has 15 residues. Germline lookup yields CDR1 KGHDR and CDR2 SFDVKD. V was clipped by 2 bases and J by 3 bases, with 9 bases between them.

CDR3: CASRPGGGGMAFGETQYF. Here the CDR3 DNA reads TGTGCCAGTAGACCAGGGGGCGGGGGTATGGCATTCGGAGAGACCCAGTACTTC. The J gene is TRBJ2-5, the V gene TRBV19; D might be TRBD1 (8 bases). Germline-derived CDR1 and CDR2 are LNHDA and SQIVND (reference sequence). V lost 6 bases and J lost 4, with 27 bases in between. The CDR3 is 18 residues long.

This chain joins TRBV29-1 and TRBJ2-1; D ambiguous. Deletions cut 4 bases from V and 4 bases from J, with 2 bases between. The CDR3 length is 10 residues. Germline V gene sequence: CDR1 SQVTM, CDR2 ANQGSEA. The CDR3 nucleotides are TGCAGCGTTGCTTACAATGAGCAGTTCTTC. Protein product: CSVAYNEQFF.

This chain joins TRBV7-9 and TRBJ1-2; D call uncertain. V lost 3 bases, J lost 3 bases, and 5 bases lay in between. The germline CDR1 and CDR2 sequences are SEHNR and FQNEAQ (reference sequence). The CDR3 sequence is 12 residues long. The CDR3 coding sequence is TGTGCCAGCAGCTTGGCGGACTATGGCTACACCTTC. Its translation: CASSLADYGYTF.

V and J are TRBV25-1 and TRBJ2-7, with 7 bases fitting TRBD2. CDR3 size: 15 residues. V shed 1 base and J 1 base; nucleotides not matched to a gene: 4. Germline lookup yields CDR1 MGHDK and CDR2 SYGVNS. CDR3 in DNA: TGTGCCAGCAGTGAATGGGGGGGGGAATCCTACGAGCAGTACTTC. Translating it yields CASSEWGGESYEQYF.

The chain employs TRBV7-9 and TRBJ2-3, with D tentatively TRBD2 (6 bases). Trimming took 5 bases from V and 2 from J, leaving 20 bases between them. Germline lookup yields CDR1 SEHNR and CDR2 FQNEAQ (reference sequence). This CDR3 spans 17 amino acids. CDR3 nucleotide sequence: TGTGCCAGCAGCCCCGCCGCCTCCGGCGGGGACACAGATACGCAGTATTTT. It yields the protein CASSPAASGGDTDTQYF.

The chain has TRBV5-1 and TRBJ1-1, with 7 bases identical to TRBD1. With 5 bases clipped from V and 1 base from J, the junction kept 8 bases outside the gene matches. This CDR3 region has 15 residues. Looked up from germline, CDR1 is SGHRS and CDR2 is YFSETQ. The chain's CDR3 is CASSTGDGGNTEAFF. CDR3 sequence (DNA): TGCGCCAGCAGTACAGGGGACGGTGGGAACACTGAAGCTTTCTTT. Full variable domain (missing parts from reference TRBV5-1 and TRBJ1-1): KAGVTQTPRYLIKTRGQQVTLSCSPISGHRSVSWYQQTPGQGLQFLFEYFSETQRNKGNFPGRFSGRQFSNSRSEMNVSTLELGDSALYLCASSTGDGGNTEAFFGQGTRLTVV.

The rearrangement joins TRBV7-3 to TRBJ2-1, with 9 bases lining up with TRBD1. Germline V CDR1 and CDR2: SGHTA, FQGTGA. This CDR3 spans 15 amino acids. V was pared by 3 bases and J by 6 bases, with 6 bases of the junction left unmatched. CDR3 nucleotides: TGTGCCAGCAGCTTTACAGGGGGCGGCTTCAATGAGCAGTTCTTC. Protein: CASSFTGGGFNEQFF.

The chain recombines TRBV18 with TRBJ1-2; D not resolved. V dropped 2 bases and J dropped 4 bases, with 11 bases sitting between them. Germline values: CDR1 KGHSH, CDR2 LQKENI. The CDR3 totals 14 residues. The CDR3 is CASSPILAIYGYTF. The CDR3 bases are TGTGCCAGCTCACCAATTTTGGCAATCTATGGCTACACCTTC.